A single sample gave rise to the 25 T cell receptor delta chains below, sequenced in a study of delta chain sequences of gamma delta T cells. TCRdb reapplied CATT to the 5' RACE reads. The repertoire has several hundred delta-chain clones, roughly 8.8% of them found once; the top ten carry approximately 70%. Sequenced material: either unsorted cells or a sorted T cell fraction (not recorded which). Receptor source: a human donor in good health.

This clone is large. V is TRDV2 and J is TRDJ1, with TRDD3 matching 13 bases. With 0 bases clipped from V and 2 bases from J, the junction kept 14 bases outside the gene matches. CDR3 length: 20 amino acids. Per the germline V gene, CDR1 is GEAIGNYY and CDR2 is EKD. The CDR3 bases are TGTGCCTGTGACACCCTCGGGGGACTGGGGGATACGCGAGGGACCGATAAACTCATCTTT. It specifies CACDTLGGLGDTRGTDKLIF.

The table lists this clone with a few counts. This is likely an artifact of a read error, given a far larger clone one base away. This sample includes further DNA sequences coding for the same CDR3. The chain recombines TRDV1 with TRDJ1; 8 bases line up with TRDD3. J lost 0 bases, V lost 6 bases, and 21 bases had no gene match. The CDR3 loop spans 20 amino acids. CDR1 TSWWSYY and CDR2 QGS come from the germline V gene. CDR3 in amino acids: CALGNFGKNWGVTYTDKLIF. The CDR3 coding sequence is TGTGCTCTTGGAAACTTCGGAAAGAACTGGGGGGTGACCTACACCGATAAACTCATCTTT.

The J gene was reported as TRDJ3; the V gene went uncalled; TRDD3 reflects the table's D call only, with no check against the DNA. The CDR3 length is 29 residues. Here the CDR3 reads CSGINAEYPQVISWGTVIMCSWDTRQMFF. The CDR3 DNA reads as TGCAGTGGTATCAACGCAGAGTACCCTCAGGTGATCTCTTGGGGGACTGTCATAATGTGCTCCTGGGACACCCGACAGATGTTTTTC.

This clone is hyperexpanded within its sample. Other DNA sequences in the sample encode the same CDR3. This chain uses TRDV1 with TRDJ1; 7 positions match TRDD3. Losses at the gene ends were 5 bases for V and 9 bases for J; bases not matched to a gene: 24. This CDR3 has 18 amino acids. CDR1 TSWWSYY and CDR2 QGS come from the germline V gene. The CDR3 DNA reads TGTGCTCTTGGGTTTCTACGTTCCAGAATTACTGGGGATGAGGAACTCATCTTT. It codes for CALGFLRSRITGDEELIF.

Regarding this clone: TCRdb's protein for this DNA is that of a much larger clone and differs from the translation at residue 4, likely a read error; the protein shown is the DNA translation. This chain joins TRDV1 and TRDJ1, with TRDD3 identical over 13 bases. The germline gives CDR1 TSWWSYY, CDR2 QGS. The CDR3 extends over 23 amino acids. The CDR3 here is CALWELDFDYWGIRVLRSDKLIF. The CDR3 bases are TGTGCTCTTTGGGAACTAGATTTTGATTACTGGGGGATACGCGTACTCAGATCCGATAAACTCATCTTT.

This clone showed up just a few times. The protein recorded in TCRdb matches a much larger clone and deviates from this DNA's translation at residue 7, suggesting a read error; the protein here is obtained by translating the DNA. The chain has TRDV2 and TRDJ3; 10 bases are a match to TRDD3. The junction had 12 bases not matched to a gene; V was cut back by 3 bases and J by 5 bases. This CDR3 contains 19 residues. Germline values: CDR1 GEAIGNYY, CDR2 EKD. This chain's CDR3 is CACDSVPGDTLRDTRQMFF. The CDR3 DNA reads TGTGCCTGTGACTCTGTACCGGGGGATACGCTCCGGGACACCCGACAGATGTTTTTC.

This clone was seen a few times. The mismatch at residue 21 between this DNA's translation and the TCRdb protein of a much larger clone likely reflects a read error; the protein shown is translated from the DNA. The chain employs TRDV1 and TRDJ1; TRDD3 matches 8 bases. CDR1 TSWWSYY and CDR2 QGS come from the germline V gene. CDR3 length: 24 amino acids. CDR3 residues: CALGGTQPSAILGAPYGNTDELIF. CDR3 nucleotide sequence: TGTGCTCTTGGGGGGACCCAGCCTTCCGCGATACTGGGGGCCCCCTACGGTAACACCGATGAACTCATCTTT.

This clone was seen a handful of times. The J gene is given as TRDJ4, and the V gene is not called; the tabulated D call, TRDD3, remains unverified against the DNA. The CDR3 extends over 29 amino acids. DNA for the CDR3: TGCAGTGGTATCAACGCAGAGTGCTCTGGAGTCATTTCTTGGGGGATTGTGCCTTCCGTCGGCTTAACTGGGGGACCCCTGATCTTT. Translated, it gives CSGINAECSGVISWGIVPSVGLTGGPLIF.

This clone occurred a few times. TCRdb attributes to this sequence the protein of a much larger clone, which differs from the DNA translation at residue 3; a read error is likely, and the protein displayed is translated from the DNA. The rearrangement uses TRDV1 and TRDJ1; 9 bases are a match to TRDD3. CDR1 and CDR2 from the germline V gene are TSWWSYY and QGS. This CDR3 is built from 21 residues. CDR3 bases: TGTGCTCCTGGGGAAGGCCCTCTACCGCTAACACACTGGGGGACGTCCGATAAACTCATCTTT. Its protein product is CAPGEGPLPLTHWGTSDKLIF.

In its sample, this clone ranks as medium-sized. This is likely an artifact of a read error, given a far larger clone one base away. Within the sample, other DNA sequences also encode this same CDR3. The V call is TRDV1, the J call TRDJ1; 9 bases match TRDD2. Per germline, CDR1 TSWWSYY and CDR2 QGS. The CDR3 is 21 residues long. Written as DNA, the CDR3 is TGTGCTCTCGGGGAACAACTGTTACCTTCCTACTGGGGTTTTAGGGGCGATAAACTCATCTTT. It is translated as CALGEQLLPSYWGFRGDKLIF.

This clone is medium-sized in the sample. This sequence joins TRDV1 and TRDJ1, with D perhaps matching TRDD3 (8 bases). V lost 0 bases and J lost 0, with 32 bases in between. This CDR3 comprises 23 residues. Germline V gene lookup returns CDR1 TSWWSYY and CDR2 QGS. The CDR3 loop is CALGELYPPSFLLTGGYTDKLIF. The CDR3 DNA reads as TGTGCTCTTGGGGAACTTTACCCACCTAGTTTCCTACTAACTGGGGGGTACACCGATAAACTCATCTTT.

Comment on this clone: The protein held in TCRdb is that of a much larger clone and does not match this DNA's translation at residue 8, likely because of a read error; the protein shown is translated from the DNA. The V and J genes are TRDV1 and TRDJ1; 12 bases are a match to TRDD3. The ends lost 2 bases at V and 2 bases at J; junction bases unmatched: 18. This CDR3 has 21 residues. Looked up from germline, CDR1 is TSWWSYY and CDR2 is QGS. In nucleotides, the CDR3 is TGTGCTCTTGGGGAATGTTCCGTCCCGTTGTACTGGGGGATACTAACCGATAAACTCATCTTT. It translates to CALGECSVPLYWGILTDKLIF.

Regarding this clone: TCRdb pairs this DNA with a much larger clone's protein that differs at residue 21, likely a read error; the protein shown was translated from the DNA. CDR3 loop: CALGELPFLRPWGILPLTAQRFF. CDR3 bases: TGTGCTCTTGGGGAACTACCCTTCCTACGTCCCTGGGGGATACTCCCTTTGACAGCACAACGCTTCTTT. The V call is TRDV1, the J call TRDJ2, with 11 bases lining up with TRDD3. CDR3 length: 23 amino acids. Germline loops: CDR1 TSWWSYY, CDR2 QGS.

This clone was seen a few times. TCRdb lists the protein of a much larger clone for this DNA, which differs at residue 17, so this is likely a read error; the protein given here is translated from the DNA itself. The gene calls are TRDV1 and TRDJ1, with 8 bases matching TRDD3. Germline CDR1 reads TSWWSYY; CDR2 reads QGS. This CDR3 region has 20 residues. CDR3 DNA: TGTGCTCTTGGGAACTTCGGAAAGAACTGGGGGGTGACCTACACCGATAGACTCATCTTT. It translates to CALGNFGKNWGVTYTDRLIF.

As regards this clone: TCRdb shows a much larger clone's protein in place of this DNA's translation, and the two differ at residue 5, likely through a read error; the protein shown is translated from the DNA. This sequence joins TRDV1 and TRDJ1, with 9 bases that match TRDD3. The CDR3 length is 17 residues. Germline V gives CDR1 TSWWSYY, CDR2 QGS. Losses at the gene ends were 4 bases for V and 1 base for J; bases not matched to a gene: 10. The CDR3 protein is CALGGPKLGEGTDKLIF. The CDR3 nucleotides read TGTGCTCTTGGGGGCCCTAAACTGGGGGAGGGCACCGATAAACTCATCTTT.

Note on this clone: This likely came from a read error, as a far larger clone is one base away. The same CDR3 arises from other DNA sequences in this sample as well. The gene calls are TRDV1 and TRDJ1, with 8 bases lining up with TRDD3. Germline V CDR1 and CDR2: TSWWSYY, QGS. The CDR3 is 24 residues long. The CDR3 DNA sequence: TGTGCTCTTGGGGGGACCCAGCCTTCCGCGATACTGGGGGCCCCCTACGGTAACACTGATAAACTCATCTTT. This encodes CALGGTQPSAILGAPYGNTDKLIF.

This clone showed up just a few times. TCRdb's protein for this DNA is that of a much larger clone and differs from the translation at residue 20, likely a read error; the protein shown is the DNA translation. The J gene corresponds to TRDJ4; a V gene call is absent; the table's D call, TRDD3, was not checked against the DNA. This CDR3 has 22 amino acids. The CDR3 DNA reads as TGCTCTGGAGTCATTTCTTGGGGGATTGTGCCTTCCGTCGGCTTAACTGGGGGACCCCCGATCTTT. Translation: CSGVISWGIVPSVGLTGGPPIF.

This clone was counted between two and nine times. TCRdb pairs this DNA with a much larger clone's protein that differs at residue 22, likely a read error; the protein shown was translated from the DNA. In DNA form, the CDR3 reads TGTGCTCTTGGGGGGACCCAGCCTTCCGCGATACTGGGGGCCCCCTACGGTAACACCGATAAACCCATCTTT. This translates into CALGGTQPSAILGAPYGNTDKPIF. The chain couples TRDV1 to TRDJ1; TRDD3 matches 8 bases. Germline V CDR1 and CDR2: TSWWSYY, QGS. CDR3 length: 24 amino acids.

Comment on this clone: A far larger clone is one nucleotide away, so this likely arose from a read error. The same CDR3 can be traced to other DNA sequences in this sample. For the CDR3, the DNA is TGTGCTCTTGGGGAACAACTGTTACCTTCCTACTGGGGGTTTAGGGGCGATAAACTCATCTTT. Translated, it gives CALGEQLLPSYWGFRGDKLIF. V and J are TRDV1 and TRDJ1, with D possibly matching TRDD2 (9 bases). Trimming left V 1 base short and J 4 bases short, with 31 bases between. The CDR3 runs to 21 residues. Germline assignment: CDR1 TSWWSYY and CDR2 QGS.

The J gene is given as TRDJ1, and the V gene is not called; the table assigns TRDD3, which was not confirmed against the DNA. There are 22 residues in the CDR3. CDR3 sequence (DNA): TGTGCTTCCATGCCTTCTTGGGGGGGCTTCCTAACTGGGGGATACGTGACCGATAAACTCATCTTT. This sequence encodes CASMPSWGGFLTGGYVTDKLIF.

On this clone itself: With a far larger clone one base away, a read error is the likely cause. The sample holds other DNA sequences that translate to the same CDR3. The V and J genes are TRDV1 and TRDJ1, with TRDD3 identical over 8 bases. Unmatched junction bases numbered 35, after V lost 3 bases and J lost 5 bases. CDR1 and CDR2 (germline): TSWWSYY, QGS. The CDR3 spans 24 residues. CDR3 loop: CALGDVPRQSPKFWWGIHVDKLIF. CDR3 sequence (DNA): TGTGCTCTTGGGGACGTCCCCCGGCAAAGCCCCAAATTTTGGTGGGGGATTCATGTGGATAAACTCATCTTT.

In its sample, this clone was seen a few times. A far larger clone is one base from this, pointing to a likely read error. Distinct nucleotide sequences in the sample also encode this CDR3. No V segment was called; the J segment is TRDJ4; TRDD3, as called in the table, went unchecked against the DNA. The CDR3 covers 22 residues. The CDR3 reads CASFLSWGIVPSVGLTGGPLIF. The CDR3 nucleotides read TGTGCTTCGTTCCTATCTTGGGGGATTGTGCCTTCCGTCGGCTTAACTGGGGGACCCCTCATCTTT.

The CDR3 sequence is CASSWVTYWGILTDKLIF. The CDR3 DNA reads as TGTGCCTCTTCTTGGGTTACATACTGGGGGATACTAACCGATAAACTCATCTTT. The chain combines TRDV3 with TRDJ1; 12 positions match TRDD3. Per germline, CDR1 TVYSNPD and CDR2 GDNSRS (reference sequence). This CDR3 is built from 18 residues. V lost 4 bases to trimming and J lost 2 bases; unmatched junction nucleotides: 17.

This chain connects TRDV1 to TRDJ1, with TRDD3 identical over 7 bases. Germline lookup yields CDR1 TSWWSYY and CDR2 QGS. V gave up 1 base and J gave up 0 bases; unmatched junction bases: 11. The CDR3 is 18 residues long. The CDR3 nucleotides are TGTGCTCTTGGGGAACCTGGCATACTGGGGACGTACACCGATAAACTCATCTTT. The encoded protein is CALGEPGILGTYTDKLIF.

Points on this clone: A far bigger clonotype differs at one base, so this is likely a read error. Distinct nucleotide sequences in the sample also encode this CDR3. The rearrangement links TRDV1 to TRDJ1, with TRDD3 matching over 8 bases. The CDR3 is 20 residues long. CDR1 is TSWWSYY and CDR2 is QGS in the germline V gene. The CDR3 region is CALGNFGKNWGVTYTDKLIF. CDR3 bases: TGTGCTCTTGGGAACTTCGGAAAGAACTGGGGGGTGACCTACACCGATAAACTAATCTTT.